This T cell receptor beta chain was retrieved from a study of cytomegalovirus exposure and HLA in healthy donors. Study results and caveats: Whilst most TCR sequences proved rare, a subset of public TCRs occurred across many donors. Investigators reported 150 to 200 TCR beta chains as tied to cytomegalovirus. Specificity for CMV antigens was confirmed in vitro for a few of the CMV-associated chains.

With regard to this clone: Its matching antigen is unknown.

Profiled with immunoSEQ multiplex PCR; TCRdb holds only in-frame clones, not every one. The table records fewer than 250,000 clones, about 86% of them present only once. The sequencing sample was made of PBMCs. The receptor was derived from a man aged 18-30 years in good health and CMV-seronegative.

This CDR3 reads CATSQRAPRDTQYF. The CDR3 bases are TGTGCCACTAGCCAGAGGGCCCCGCGGGATACGCAGTATTTT. The chain links TRBV28 to TRBJ2-3; tentative D call: TRBD2 (5 bases). Germline CDR1 and CDR2: MDHEN and SYDVKM. The CDR3 runs 14 residues. V was pared by 10 bases and J by 6 bases, with 20 bases between.